The 16 T cell receptor beta chains below come from one sample, sequenced in a study of blood T cells in healthy people across ages. Next came a second PCR, run for 7 to 11 cycles, which used a sample-barcoded 5' primer along with a J-beta primer mix. TCRdb ran MiXCR on the 5' RACE reads and lists one entry per CDR3 protein. The table records roughly 1,500,000 distinct CDR3 sequences, about 43% of them present only once. Sequenced sample: blood. Receptors were obtained from a woman aged 18-29 years in good health.

CDR3 sequence reads: CASGLDNEQFF. CDR3 bases: TGCGCCAGCGGCCTAGACAATGAGCAGTTCTTC. The rearrangement joins TRBV5-1 to TRBJ2-1, with D unresolved. Germline CDR1 and CDR2: SGHRS and YFSETQ. Trimming left V 7 bases short and J 5 bases short, with 7 bases between. There are 11 residues in the CDR3.

The V gene is TRBV7-2, the J gene TRBJ2-7; no reliable D call. The length of the CDR3 is 14 residues. Trimming left V 1 base short and J 4 bases short, with 11 bases between. In germline, CDR1 is SGHTA, CDR2 FQGNSA. DNA for the CDR3: TGTGCCAGCAGCTTAGATCCTAGTCCTTACGAGCAGTACTTC. It encodes CASSLDPSPYEQYF.

V and J are TRBV27 and TRBJ1-1; 7 positions agree with TRBD1. Germline CDR1 reads MNHEY; CDR2 reads SMNVEV (reference sequence). V shed 3 bases, J shed 4 bases, and the junction held 11 bases outside the gene matches. The CDR3 sequence is 16 residues long. The chain's CDR3 is CASSFSRQGVGTEAFF. The CDR3 bases are TGTGCCAGCAGTTTCAGCAGACAGGGAGTGGGCACTGAAGCTTTCTTT.

The rearrangement links TRBV28 to TRBJ2-7, with 7 bases aligning to TRBD1. The CDR3 is made up of 14 amino acids. V dropped 5 bases and J dropped 2; count of bases not matched to a gene: 6. Germline V lookup: CDR1 MDHEN, CDR2 SYDVKM. CDR3 nucleotide sequence: TGTGCCAGCAGTCGAAGCAGGGGGACCTACGAGCAGTACTTC. Translation: CASSRSRGTYEQYF.

The sample holds a few counts of this clonotype. V is TRBV4-1 and J is TRBJ1-4; D unclear. In germline, CDR1 is MGHRA, CDR2 YSYEKL. V dropped 0 bases and J dropped 4 bases, with 6 bases sitting between them. The CDR3 runs 14 residues. CDR3 in amino acids: CASSQDGRNEKLFF. The CDR3 DNA sequence: TGCGCCAGCAGCCAAGATGGGCGTAATGAAAAACTGTTTTTT.

A single count supports this clonotype. A single base separates this from a much larger clone, so it may be a read error. The J gene is TRBJ1-5, the V gene TRBV20-1, with 7 bases identical to TRBD1. The length of the CDR3 is 17 residues. Germline V CDR1 and CDR2: DFQATT, SNEGSKA (reference sequence). This chain's CDR3 is CSAPLRAGGNSNQPRHF. Here the CDR3 DNA reads TGCAGTGCCCCGCTACGGGCAGGGGGAAATAGCAATCAGCCCCGGCATTTT.

Points on this clonotype: One end of the junction does not line up with germline, which may come from a read error. The chain carries TRBV7-9 and TRBJ2-1; perhaps TRBD2 as D (5 bases). The germline V gene encodes CDR1 SEHNR and CDR2 FQNEAQ (reference sequence). The CDR3 consists of 12 residues. As DNA, the CDR3 is TGTGCCTGCAGCTTTGAAGGGAGTGAGCAGTTCTTC. Its protein product is CACSFEGSEQFF.

This clonotype is a singleton in its sample. The V call is TRBV20-1, the J call TRBJ2-4, with no clear D. Judging by the DNA end, TRBJ2-7 fits better; the J call may be wrong. The CDR3 totals 16 residues. Germline V lookup: CDR1 DFQATT, CDR2 SNEGSKA (reference sequence). Here the CDR3 reads CSAVPLSPVLDYEQYF. The DNA for the CDR3 is TGCAGTGCCGTGCCCCTTTCCCCCGTCCTGGACTACGAGCAGTACTTC.

The genes are TRBV20-1 and TRBJ2-7, with 11 bases identical to TRBD2. The V segment lost 7 bases and the J segment 3 bases; nucleotides outside the gene matches: 5. From germline, CDR1 is DFQATT and CDR2 SNEGSKA (reference sequence). The length of the CDR3 is 13 residues. CDR3 sequence: CSVTGLAGYEQYF. The CDR3 DNA is TGCAGTGTCACCGGACTAGCGGGCTACGAGCAGTACTTC.

V and J are TRBV10-3 and TRBJ2-7; TRBD2 agrees at 11 bases. Losses at the gene ends were 9 bases for V and 0 bases for J; bases not matched to a gene: 7. The CDR3 runs 15 residues. In germline, CDR1 is ENHRY, CDR2 SYGVKD. The CDR3 is CAIVFGTSGSYEQYF. DNA of the CDR3: TGTGCCATAGTTTTCGGGACTAGCGGCTCCTACGAGCAGTACTTC.

This chain connects TRBV19 to TRBJ2-4, with D perhaps matching TRBD1 (6 bases). The J call may be in error: the DNA end matches TRBJ2-7 better. The CDR3 extends over 13 amino acids. Per the germline V gene, CDR1 is LNHDA and CDR2 is SQIVND (reference sequence). The CDR3 DNA reads as TGTGCCAGTAGTGTGGGACACGACTACGAGCAGTACTTC. Translating gives CASSVGHDYEQYF.

The table lists this clonotype with a few counts. The genes are TRBV7-9 and TRBJ2-7, with no clear D. Germline lookup yields CDR1 SEHNR and CDR2 FQNEAQ (reference sequence). The CDR3 is made up of 12 amino acids. Trimming removed 8 bases at V and 2 bases at J, with 10 bases between. In nucleotides, the CDR3 is TGTGCCAGCGGAACGGAGCCCTACGAGCAGTACTTC. Protein product: CASGTEPYEQYF.

This clonotype occurred a few times. The chain recombines TRBV6-6 with TRBJ2-7; no clear D gene. This CDR3 has 13 residues. Germline V lookup: CDR1 MNHNY, CDR2 SVGAGI (reference sequence). V dropped 6 bases and J dropped 3 bases, with 12 bases sitting between them. The CDR3 DNA is TGTGCCAGCAGGCCAGCGTCCCGCTACGAGCAGTACTTC. Translating gives CASRPASRYEQYF.

The gene calls are TRBV29-1 and TRBJ2-3, with 7 positions matching TRBD1. The J segment lost 2 bases and the V segment lost 7 bases, leaving 6 bases of the junction unmatched. Germline-derived CDR1 and CDR2 are SQVTM and ANQGSEA. The CDR3 loop spans 13 amino acids. CDR3 DNA: TGCAGCGCCCAGACAGGGTTCACAGATACGCAGTATTTT. This gives the protein CSAQTGFTDTQYF.

This clonotype turned up a few times. The chain uses TRBV7-9 and TRBJ1-2; 8 bases agree with TRBD1. V shed 5 bases and J 7 bases; nucleotides not matched to a gene: 9. This CDR3 spans 14 amino acids. Germline V CDR1 and CDR2: SEHNR, FQNEAQ (reference sequence). CDR3 nucleotides: TGTGCCAGCAGCGCCCTGACAGGGGCGGGTGGCTACACCTTC. Translation: CASSALTGAGGYTF.

This clonotype was recorded many times. The chain joins TRBV10-3 to TRBJ2-5, with D unclear. Germline CDR1 is ENHRY and CDR2 is SYGVKD. V was clipped by 2 bases and J by 5 bases, with 3 bases between them. This CDR3 has 11 amino acids. The CDR3 sequence is CAISEGETQYF. In DNA form, the CDR3 reads TGTGCCATCAGTGAGGGTGAGACCCAGTACTTC.